Presented here are 5 T cell receptor beta chains from one specimen sequenced in a study of shared clonotypes between healthy human individuals. Here immunoSEQ multiplex PCR was the method, and the copy in TCRdb shows in-frame clones only, minus some. Of 1,500,000 or so clones in the sample, around 98.5% were seen once. The specimen was naive CD4+ T cells sorted from blood. This sample's subset: CD45RA+ positively selected. The receptors shown here come from a man aged 30-40 years in good health.

The rearrangement joins TRBV29-1 to TRBJ2-7; weak D call: TRBD1 (6 bases). Germline V gene sequence: CDR1 SQVTM, CDR2 ANQGSEA. The CDR3 contains 19 residues. Deletions cut 4 bases from V and 1 base from J, with 29 bases between. CDR3 in amino acids: CSVAPDSRDGPIRSYEQYF. The CDR3 coding sequence is TGCAGCGTTGCCCCGGACAGTCGAGACGGTCCCATACGATCCTACGAGCAGTACTTC.

The V and J genes are TRBV25-1 and TRBJ2-1; D may correspond to TRBD1 or TRBD2 (5 bases each). The CDR3 contains 16 residues. The V and J ends lost 4 bases and 0 bases respectively, with 13 bases between them. Germline lookup yields CDR1 MGHDK and CDR2 SYGVNS. CDR3 sequence reads: CASSVPRGSSYNEQFF. In nucleotides, the CDR3 is TGTGCCAGCAGTGTCCCCCGGGGCAGCTCCTACAATGAGCAGTTCTTC.

The V and J genes are TRBV10-3 and TRBJ2-2, with 7 bases lining up with TRBD2. CDR1 is ENHRY and CDR2 is SYGVKD in the germline V gene. This CDR3 region has 14 residues. V lost 6 bases to trimming and J lost 1 base; unmatched junction nucleotides: 2. The CDR3 protein is CAIRASGNTGELFF. The CDR3 DNA follows: TGTGCCATCAGGGCTAGCGGGAACACCGGGGAGCTGTTTTTT.

V gene TRBV30 combines with J gene TRBJ1-5; unclear D gene. Germline V gene data show CDR1 as GTSNPN and CDR2 as SVGIG (reference sequence). This CDR3 spans 13 amino acids. Trimming pared 4 bases from V and 2 bases from J, leaving 9 bases between. CDR3 protein: CAWNKGGNQPQHF. Written as DNA, the CDR3 is TGTGCCTGGAACAAGGGTGGCAATCAGCCCCAGCATTTT.

The V and J genes are TRBV7-2 and TRBJ2-1; no clear D. Trimming shortened V by 1 base and J by 9 bases, and 4 bases separated the two germline ends. Per germline, CDR1 SGHTA and CDR2 FQGNSA. This CDR3 contains 11 residues. CDR3 amino acids: CASSLGPEQFF. The CDR3 DNA reads as TGTGCCAGCAGCTTAGGCCCTGAGCAGTTCTTC. The full variable domain, rest sourced from reference TRBV7-2 and TRBJ2-1, is GAGVSQSPSNKVTEKGKDVELRCDPISGHTALYWYRQSLGQGLEFLIYFQGNSAPDKSGLPSDRFSAERTGGSVSTLTIQRTQQEDSAVYLCASSLGPEQFFGPGTRLTVL.